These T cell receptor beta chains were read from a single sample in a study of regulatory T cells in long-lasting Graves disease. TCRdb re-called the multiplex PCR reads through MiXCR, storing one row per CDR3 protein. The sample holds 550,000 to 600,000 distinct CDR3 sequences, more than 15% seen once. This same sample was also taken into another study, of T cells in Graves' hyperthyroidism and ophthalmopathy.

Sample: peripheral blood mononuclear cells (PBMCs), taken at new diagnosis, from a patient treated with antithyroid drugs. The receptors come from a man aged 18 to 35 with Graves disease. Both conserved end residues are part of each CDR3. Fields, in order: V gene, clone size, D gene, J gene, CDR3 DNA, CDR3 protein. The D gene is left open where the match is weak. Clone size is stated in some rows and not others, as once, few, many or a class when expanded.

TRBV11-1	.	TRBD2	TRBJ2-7	TGTGCCAGCAGCTTAGAGGATAGCGGGAGGGAGGCGCAGTACTTC	CASSLEDSGREAQYF
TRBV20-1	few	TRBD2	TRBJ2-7	TGCAGTGCTCCCCGGACTAGCGGGAGCGGTGAGCAGTACTTC	CSAPRTSGSGEQYF
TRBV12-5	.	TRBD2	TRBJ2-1	TGTGCTAGTGGCTCCCCAAGCGGGAGCTCCTACAATGAGCAGTTCTTC	CASGSPSGSSYNEQFF
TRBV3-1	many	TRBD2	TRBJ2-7	TGTGCCAGCAGCCAAGCCGGGATTGGACTAGCGGACTTCACCTACGAGCAGTACTTC	CASSQAGIGLADFTYEQYF
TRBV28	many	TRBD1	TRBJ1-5	TGTGCCAGAAACGTGGCAGGGGGCCACAATCAGCCCCAGCATTTT	CARNVAGGHNQPQHF
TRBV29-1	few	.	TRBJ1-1	TGCAGCGTTCGAGGGGGGACTGAAGCTTTCTTT	CSVRGGTEAFF
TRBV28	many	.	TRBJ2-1	TGTGCCAGCAGTTCGGCCGGGGCGCAGAACAATGAGCAGTTCTTC	CASSSAGAQNNEQFF
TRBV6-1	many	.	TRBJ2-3	TGTGCCAGCAGTGTTTTGAGAGGCCCATCGGGCACAGATACGCAGTATTTT	CASSVLRGPSGTDTQYF
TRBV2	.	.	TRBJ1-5	TGTGCCACCAAGCCAGGGGAGAGCAATCAGCCCCAGCATTTT	CATKPGESNQPQHF
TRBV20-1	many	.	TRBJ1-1	TGCAGTGCTAGAGGCGCCAGGGGATTCCCTGAAGCTTTCTTT	CSARGARGFPEAFF
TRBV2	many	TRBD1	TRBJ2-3	TGTGCCAGCAGGACAGGGGCTAGCACAGATACGCAGTATTTT	CASRTGASTDTQYF
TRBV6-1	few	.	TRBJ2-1	TGTGCCAGCAGTAAGGTAACCGGGACTCGCCTGCTGGATGAGCAGTTCTTC	CASSKVTGTRLLDEQFF
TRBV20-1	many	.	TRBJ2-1	TGCAGTGCTGGATACAGAGGTTCTAAAGATGAGCAGTTCTTC	CSAGYRGSKDEQFF
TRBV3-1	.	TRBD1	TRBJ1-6	TGTGCCAGCAGGGGGGGGAAGGGGACAGGGAGCTCCTATAATTCACCCCTCCACTTT	CASRGGKGTGSSYNSPLHF
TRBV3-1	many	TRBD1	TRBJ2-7	TGTGCCAGCAGGGGACAGGGCGAGCAGTACTTC	CASRGQGEQYF
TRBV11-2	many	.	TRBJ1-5	TGTGCCAGCAGCTTAGAGGGACGGATTAATCAGCCCCAGCATTTT	CASSLEGRINQPQHF
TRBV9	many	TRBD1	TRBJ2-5	TGTGCCAGCAGCGCTAGACAGGGGGCTGAGGAGACCCAGTACTTC	CASSARQGAEETQYF
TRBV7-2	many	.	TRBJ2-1	TGTGCCAGCAGCTTGGACAGAAGGGCTGAGCAGTTCTTC	CASSLDRRAEQFF
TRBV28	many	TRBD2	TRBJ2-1	TGTGCCAGCAGACTAGCGGGCCTCAATGAGCAGTTCTTC	CASRLAGLNEQFF
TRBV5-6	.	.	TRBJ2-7	TGTGCCAGCAGCTCGACACAATTCTACGAGCAGTACTTC	CASSSTQFYEQYF
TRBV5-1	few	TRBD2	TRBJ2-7	TGCGCCAGCAGCTTGGCCCTAGCGGAACCCTACGAGGAGCAGTACTTC	CASSLALAEPYEEQYF
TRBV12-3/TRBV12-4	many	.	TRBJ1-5	TGTGCCAGCAGTTTTAGTAGTCAGCCCCAGCATTTT	CASSFSSQPQHF
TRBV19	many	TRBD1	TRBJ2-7	TGTGCCAGTAGTAGCCGTCGGGACAGGGGCAGCGAGCAGTACTTC	CASSSRRDRGSEQYF
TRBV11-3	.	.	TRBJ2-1	TGTGCCAGCAGCTTAGAGCCTAGGTCAAATGAGCAGTTCTTC	CASSLEPRSNEQFF
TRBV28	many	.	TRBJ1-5	TGTGCCAGCAGTTCCGGGGCTAGCAATCAGCCCCAGCATTTT	CASSSGASNQPQHF
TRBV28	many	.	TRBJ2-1	TGTGCCAGCAGTTTCGGACTCACGTTACTCTTC	CASSFGLTLLF
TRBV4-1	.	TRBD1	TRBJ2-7	TGCGCCAGCAGCCAAGTAGGGGGACAGGGTAAAGAGCAGTACTTC	CASSQVGGQGKEQYF
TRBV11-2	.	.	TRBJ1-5	TGTGCCAGCAGCTTAGAGAGGTCAGCTAATCAGCCCCAGCATTTT	CASSLERSANQPQHF
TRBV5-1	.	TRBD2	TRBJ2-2	TGCGCCAGCAGCTTGGGCCTAGCGGCCGCGAACACCGGGGAGCTGTTTTTT	CASSLGLAAANTGELFF
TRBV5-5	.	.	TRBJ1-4	TGTGCCAGCAGCTTGGAAGGGGCGAAGAATGAAAAACTGTTTTTT	CASSLEGAKNEKLFF
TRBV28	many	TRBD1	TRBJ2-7	TGTGCCAGCAAACCGGGACAGGGCGCTCTAGGGCAGTACTTC	CASKPGQGALGQYF
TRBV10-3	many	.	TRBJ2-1	TGTGCCATCAGTGAAGACCGCCCCTCCTACAATGAGCAGTTCTTC	CAISEDRPSYNEQFF
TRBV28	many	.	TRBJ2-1	TGTGCCAGCAGTTTATGGGAGGGATCCTTGAATGAGCAGTTCTTC	CASSLWEGSLNEQFF
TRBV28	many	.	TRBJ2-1	TGTGCCAGCAGTTTCTCAGCGGGCGGACTTCTGGAGGGAGCCTACAATGAGCAGTTCTTC	CASSFSAGGLLEGAYNEQFF
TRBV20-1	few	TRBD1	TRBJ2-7	TGCAGTGCTAGAGTGAGAGGACAGGGGGGAAGCTACGAGCAGTACTTC	CSARVRGQGGSYEQYF
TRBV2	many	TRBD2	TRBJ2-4	TGTGCCAGCAGTGAATTGTCTAGCGGGAGCAGAGCCAAAAACATTCAGTACTTC	CASSELSSGSRAKNIQYF
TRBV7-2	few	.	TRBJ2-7	TGTGCCAGCAGCCAGAACCGGGCCGAGAGCTCCTACGAGCAGTACTTC	CASSQNRAESSYEQYF
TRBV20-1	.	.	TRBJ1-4	TGCAGTGCTAGTTTTACGGAGGATGAAAAACTGTTTTTT	CSASFTEDEKLFF
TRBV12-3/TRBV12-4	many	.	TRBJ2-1	TGTGCCAGCAGTCCTTTTCTCGGGGGCAATGAGCAGTTCTTC	CASSPFLGGNEQFF